This note documents a single TCR beta chain sequence. PCR used 60 Vbeta primers and 13 Jbeta primers. Method: immunoSEQ multiplex PCR; TCRdb's copy keeps in-frame clones and lacks some. Of around 110,000 clones in the sample, 50% to 65% were seen once. This sample is part of a study of cytomegalovirus exposure and HLA in healthy donors. The trim removed 5 bases at V and 8 bases at J, leaving 5 bases unmatched. This CDR3 spans 14 amino acids. Looked up from germline, CDR1 is SEHNR and CDR2 is FQNEAQ (reference sequence). This receptor was identified in a woman in her thirties or forties in good health and CMV-seropositive. Sequenced material: PBMCs. This chain joins TRBV7-9 and TRBJ1-6, with TRBD1 identical over 8 bases. As DNA, the CDR3 is TGTGCCAGCAGCCCGACAGGGGAGGATTCACCCCTCCACTTT. This translates into CASSPTGEDSPLHF. Together with reference TRBV7-9 and TRBJ1-6, the CDR3 gives the full variable domain: DTGVSQNPRHKITKRGQNVTFRCDPISEHNRLYWYRQTLGQGPEFLTYFQNEAQLEKSRLLSDRFSAERPKGSFSTLEIQRTEQGDSAMYLCASSPTGEDSPLHFGNGTRLTVT.